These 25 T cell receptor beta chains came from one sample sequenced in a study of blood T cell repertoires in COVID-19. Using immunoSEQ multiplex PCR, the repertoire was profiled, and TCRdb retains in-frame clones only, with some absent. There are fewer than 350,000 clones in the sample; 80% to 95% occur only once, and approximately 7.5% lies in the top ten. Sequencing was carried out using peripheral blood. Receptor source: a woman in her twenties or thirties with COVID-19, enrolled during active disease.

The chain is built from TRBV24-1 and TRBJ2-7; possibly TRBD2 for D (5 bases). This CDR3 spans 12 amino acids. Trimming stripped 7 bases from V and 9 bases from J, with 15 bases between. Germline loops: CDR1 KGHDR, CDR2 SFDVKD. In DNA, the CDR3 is TGTGCCACCAGCAGGAGCGGAGTGGTGCAGTACTTC. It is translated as CATSRSGVVQYF.

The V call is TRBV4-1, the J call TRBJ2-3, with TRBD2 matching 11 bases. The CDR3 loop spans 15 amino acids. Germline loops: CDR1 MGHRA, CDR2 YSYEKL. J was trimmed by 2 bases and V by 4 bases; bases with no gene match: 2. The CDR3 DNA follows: TGCGCCAGCAGCCGACTAGCGGGATTCACAGATACGCAGTATTTT. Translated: CASSRLAGFTDTQYF.

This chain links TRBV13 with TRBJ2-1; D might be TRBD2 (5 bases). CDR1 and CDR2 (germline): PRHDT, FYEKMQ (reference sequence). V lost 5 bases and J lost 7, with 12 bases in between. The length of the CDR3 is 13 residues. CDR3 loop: CASSRRTLNEQFF. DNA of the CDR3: TGTGCCAGCAGCCGAAGGACTCTGAATGAGCAGTTCTTC.

The CDR3 nucleotides read TGTGCCAGCAGTTCCCCGACAGGGACGGGCACAGATACGCAGTATTTT. Translation: CASSSPTGTGTDTQYF. The chain links TRBV28 to TRBJ2-3; 7 positions match TRBD1. The germline V gene encodes CDR1 MDHEN and CDR2 SYDVKM. V trimming: 4 bases; J trimming: 1 base; junction bases outside the gene matches: 8. The CDR3 runs 16 residues.

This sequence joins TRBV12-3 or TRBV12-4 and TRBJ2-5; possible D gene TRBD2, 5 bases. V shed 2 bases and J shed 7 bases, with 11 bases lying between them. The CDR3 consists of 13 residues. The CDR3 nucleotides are TGTGCCAGCAGTTTAATACCTCGGGGGACCCAGTACTTC. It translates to CASSLIPRGTQYF.

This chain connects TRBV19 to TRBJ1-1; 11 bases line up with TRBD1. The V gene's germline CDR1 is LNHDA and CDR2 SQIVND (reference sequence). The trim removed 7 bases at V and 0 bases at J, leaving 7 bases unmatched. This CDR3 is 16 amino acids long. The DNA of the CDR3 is TGTGCCAGTACCAGGACAGGGGGCATCCTGAACACTGAAGCTTTCTTT. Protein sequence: CASTRTGGILNTEAFF.

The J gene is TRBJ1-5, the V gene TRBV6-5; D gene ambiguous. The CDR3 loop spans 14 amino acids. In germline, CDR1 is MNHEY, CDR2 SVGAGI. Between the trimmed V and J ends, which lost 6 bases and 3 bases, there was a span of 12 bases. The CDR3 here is CASSPVVANQPQHF. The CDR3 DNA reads TGTGCCAGCAGCCCGGTAGTCGCCAATCAGCCCCAGCATTTT.

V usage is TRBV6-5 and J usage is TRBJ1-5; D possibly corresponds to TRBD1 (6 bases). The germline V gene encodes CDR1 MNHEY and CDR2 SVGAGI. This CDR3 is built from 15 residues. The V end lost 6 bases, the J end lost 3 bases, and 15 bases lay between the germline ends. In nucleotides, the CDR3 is TGTGCCAGCAGAGGGGGGGACTGGGACAATCAGCCCCAGCATTTT. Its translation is CASRGGDWDNQPQHF.

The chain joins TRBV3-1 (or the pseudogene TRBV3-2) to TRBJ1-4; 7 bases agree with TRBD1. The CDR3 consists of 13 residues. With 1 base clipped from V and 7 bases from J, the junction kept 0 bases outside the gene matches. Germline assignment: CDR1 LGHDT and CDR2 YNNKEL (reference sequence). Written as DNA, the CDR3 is TGTGCCAGCAGCCAAGGACAGGGTGAAAAACTGTTTTTT. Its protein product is CASSQGQGEKLFF.

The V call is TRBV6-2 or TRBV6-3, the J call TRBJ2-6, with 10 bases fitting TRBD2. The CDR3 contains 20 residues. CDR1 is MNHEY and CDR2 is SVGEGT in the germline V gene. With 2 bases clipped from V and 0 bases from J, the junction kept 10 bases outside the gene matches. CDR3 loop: CASSYSLAGAHHSGANVLTF. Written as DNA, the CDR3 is TGTGCCAGCAGTTACAGTCTAGCGGGAGCGCACCACTCTGGGGCCAACGTCCTGACTTTC.

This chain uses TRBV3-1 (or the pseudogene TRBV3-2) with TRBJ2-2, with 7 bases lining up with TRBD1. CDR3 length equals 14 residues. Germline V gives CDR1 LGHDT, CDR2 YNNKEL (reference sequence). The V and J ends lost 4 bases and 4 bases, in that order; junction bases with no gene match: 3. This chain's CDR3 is CASSRGQFTGELFF. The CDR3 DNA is TGTGCCAGCAGCCGGGGACAGTTCACCGGGGAGCTGTTTTTT.

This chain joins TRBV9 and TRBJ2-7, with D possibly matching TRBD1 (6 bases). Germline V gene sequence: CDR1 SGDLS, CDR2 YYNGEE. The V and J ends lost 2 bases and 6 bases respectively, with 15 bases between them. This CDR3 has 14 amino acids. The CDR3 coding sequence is TGTGCCAGCAGCGTCCGGACAGAGCTCGCCGAGCAGTACTTC. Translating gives CASSVRTELAEQYF.

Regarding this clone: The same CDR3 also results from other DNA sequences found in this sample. The CDR3 sequence: CASSLAGSNQPQHF. Here the CDR3 DNA reads TGTGCCAGCAGTTTGGCCGGGAGCAATCAGCCCCAGCATTTT. This rearrangement joins TRBV28 to TRBJ1-5; D not certain. V lost 3 bases, J lost 1 base, and 7 bases lay in between. The CDR3 extends over 14 amino acids. Germline CDR1 reads MDHEN; CDR2 reads SYDVKM.

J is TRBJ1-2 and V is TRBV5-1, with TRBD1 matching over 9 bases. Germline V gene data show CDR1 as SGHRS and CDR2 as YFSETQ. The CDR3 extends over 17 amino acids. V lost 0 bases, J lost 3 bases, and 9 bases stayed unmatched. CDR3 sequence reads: CASSLAPGQGGDYGYTF. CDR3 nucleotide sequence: TGCGCCAGCAGCTTGGCACCGGGACAGGGAGGGGACTATGGCTACACCTTC. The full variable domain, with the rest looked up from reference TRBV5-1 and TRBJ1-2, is KAGVTQTPRYLIKTRGQQVTLSCSPISGHRSVSWYQQTPGQGLQFLFEYFSETQRNKGNFPGRFSGRQFSNSRSEMNVSTLELGDSALYLCASSLAPGQGGDYGYTFGSGTRLTVV.

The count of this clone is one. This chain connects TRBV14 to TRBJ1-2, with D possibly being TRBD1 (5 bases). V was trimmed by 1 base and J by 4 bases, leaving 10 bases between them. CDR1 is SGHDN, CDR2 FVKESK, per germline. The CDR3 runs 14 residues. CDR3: CASSQAGGSYGYTF. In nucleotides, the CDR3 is TGTGCCAGCAGCCAAGCGGGGGGAAGCTATGGCTACACCTTC.

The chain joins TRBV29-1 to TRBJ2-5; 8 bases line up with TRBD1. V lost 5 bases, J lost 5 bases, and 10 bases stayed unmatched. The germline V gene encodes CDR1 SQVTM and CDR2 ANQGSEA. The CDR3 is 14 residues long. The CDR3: CSVPSDRGRETQYF. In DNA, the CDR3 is TGCAGCGTTCCATCCGACAGGGGTCGCGAGACCCAGTACTTC.

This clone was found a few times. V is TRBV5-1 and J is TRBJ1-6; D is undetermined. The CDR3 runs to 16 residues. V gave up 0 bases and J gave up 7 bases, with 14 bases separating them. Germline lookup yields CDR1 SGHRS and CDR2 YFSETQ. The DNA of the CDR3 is TGCGCCAGCAGCTTGGAGGTAGGGAGAAGGAATTCACCCCTCCACTTT. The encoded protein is CASSLEVGRRNSPLHF.

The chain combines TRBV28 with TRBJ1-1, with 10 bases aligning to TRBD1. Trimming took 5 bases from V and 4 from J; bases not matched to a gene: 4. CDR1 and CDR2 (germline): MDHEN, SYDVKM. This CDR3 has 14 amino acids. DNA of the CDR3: TGTGCCAGCAGTCTCCGGACAGGGGGCACTGAAGCTTTCTTT. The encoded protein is CASSLRTGGTEAFF.

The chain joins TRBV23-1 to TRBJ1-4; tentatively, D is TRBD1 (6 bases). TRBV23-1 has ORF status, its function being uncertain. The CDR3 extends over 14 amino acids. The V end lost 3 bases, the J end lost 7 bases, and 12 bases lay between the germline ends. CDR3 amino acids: CASSHGGAGEKLFF. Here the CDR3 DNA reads TGCGCCAGCAGTCATGGGGGGGCAGGTGAAAAACTGTTTTTT.

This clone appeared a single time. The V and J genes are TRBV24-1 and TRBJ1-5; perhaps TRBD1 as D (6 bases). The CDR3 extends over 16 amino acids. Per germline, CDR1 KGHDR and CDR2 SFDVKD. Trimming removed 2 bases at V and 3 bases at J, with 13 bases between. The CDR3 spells CATSDSRGIINQPQHF. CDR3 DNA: TGTGCCACCAGTGATTCTAGGGGGATAATCAATCAGCCCCAGCATTTT.

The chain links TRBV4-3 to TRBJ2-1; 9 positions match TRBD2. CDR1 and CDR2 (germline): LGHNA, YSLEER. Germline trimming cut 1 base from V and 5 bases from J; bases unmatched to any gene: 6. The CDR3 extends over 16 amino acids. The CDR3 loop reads CASSQVLAGLHNEQFF. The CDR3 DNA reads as TGCGCCAGCAGCCAAGTGCTAGCGGGATTACACAATGAGCAGTTCTTC.

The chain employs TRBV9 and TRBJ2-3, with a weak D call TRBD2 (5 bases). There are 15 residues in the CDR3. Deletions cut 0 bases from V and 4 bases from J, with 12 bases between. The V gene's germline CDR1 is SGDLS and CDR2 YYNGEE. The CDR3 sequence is CASSVGGSTADTQYF. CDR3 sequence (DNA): TGTGCCAGCAGCGTAGGAGGGAGTACCGCAGATACGCAGTATTTT.

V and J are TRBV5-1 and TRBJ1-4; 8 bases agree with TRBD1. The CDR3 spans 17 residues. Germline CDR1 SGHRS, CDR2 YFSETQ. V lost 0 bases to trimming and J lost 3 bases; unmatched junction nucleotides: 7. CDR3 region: CASSLGRTGYPNEKLFF. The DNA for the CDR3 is TGCGCCAGCAGCTTGGGCCGGACAGGGTACCCTAATGAAAAACTGTTTTTT.

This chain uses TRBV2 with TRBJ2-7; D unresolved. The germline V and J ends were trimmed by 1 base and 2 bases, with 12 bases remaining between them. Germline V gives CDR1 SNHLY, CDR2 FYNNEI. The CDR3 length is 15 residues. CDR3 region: CASSEGGVSPYEQYF. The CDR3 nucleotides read TGTGCCAGCAGTGAAGGCGGAGTTTCACCCTACGAGCAGTACTTC. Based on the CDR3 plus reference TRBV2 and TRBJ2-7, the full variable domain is EPEVTQTPSHQVTQMGQEVILRCVPISNHLYFYWYRQILGQKVEFLVSFYNNEISEKSEIFDDQFSVERPDGSNFTLKIRSTKLEDSAMYFCASSEGGVSPYEQYFGPGTRLTVT.

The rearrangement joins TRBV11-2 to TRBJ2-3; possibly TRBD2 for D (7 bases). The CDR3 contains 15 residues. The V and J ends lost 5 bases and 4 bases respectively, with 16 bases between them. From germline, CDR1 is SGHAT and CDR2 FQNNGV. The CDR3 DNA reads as TGTGCCAGCAGCCCTAGTCGGGGGGCTGCAGATACGCAGTATTTT. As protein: CASSPSRGAADTQYF.